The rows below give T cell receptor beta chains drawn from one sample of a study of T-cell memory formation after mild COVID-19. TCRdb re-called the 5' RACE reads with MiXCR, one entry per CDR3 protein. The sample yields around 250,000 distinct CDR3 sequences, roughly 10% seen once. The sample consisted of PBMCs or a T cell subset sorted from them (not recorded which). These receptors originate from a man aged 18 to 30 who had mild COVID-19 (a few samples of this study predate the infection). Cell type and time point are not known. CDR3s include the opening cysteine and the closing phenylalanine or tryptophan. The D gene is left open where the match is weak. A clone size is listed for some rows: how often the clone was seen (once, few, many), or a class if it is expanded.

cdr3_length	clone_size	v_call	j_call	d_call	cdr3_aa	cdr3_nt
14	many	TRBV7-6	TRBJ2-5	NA	CASSARLMQETQYF	TGTGCCAGCAGCGCCCGACTGATGCAAGAGACCCAGTACTTC
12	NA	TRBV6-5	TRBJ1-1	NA	CASSSSRTQAFF	TGTGCCAGCAGCTCCTCGCGGACACAGGCTTTCTTT
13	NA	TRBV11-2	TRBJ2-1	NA	CASSPPSRNEQFF	TGTGCCAGCAGCCCCCCTAGTAGGAATGAGCAGTTCTTC
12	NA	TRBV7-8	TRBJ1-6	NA	CASSGPRAPLHF	TGTGCCAGCAGCGGCCCGAGGGCACCCCTCCACTTT
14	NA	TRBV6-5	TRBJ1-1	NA	CASSYPGANTEAFF	TGTGCCAGCAGTTACCCAGGGGCGAACACTGAAGCTTTCTTT
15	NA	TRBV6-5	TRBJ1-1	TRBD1	CASRPGQGTRTEAFF	TGTGCCAGCAGACCCGGACAGGGAACAAGGACTGAAGCTTTCTTT
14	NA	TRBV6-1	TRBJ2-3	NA	CASGSVGAADTQYF	TGTGCCAGCGGCTCAGTGGGGGCGGCAGATACGCAGTATTTT
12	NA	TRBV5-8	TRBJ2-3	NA	CASSFETYTQYF	TGTGCCAGCAGCTTCGAGACTTATACGCAGTATTTT
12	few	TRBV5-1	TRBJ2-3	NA	CASSLERGTQYF	TGCGCCAGCAGCTTGGAACGGGGTACGCAGTATTTT
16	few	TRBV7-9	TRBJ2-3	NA	CASSPPRTESTDTQYF	TGTGCCAGCAGCCCTCCCAGGACAGAGAGCACAGATACGCAGTATTTT
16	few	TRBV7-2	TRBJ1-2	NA	CASSLEGMRFNYGYTF	TGTGCCAGCAGCTTAGAGGGAATGAGATTTAACTATGGCTACACCTTC
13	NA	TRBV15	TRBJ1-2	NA	CATSMISDYGYTF	TGTGCCACCTCGATGATTTCCGACTATGGCTACACCTTC
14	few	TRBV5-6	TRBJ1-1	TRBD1	CASSPSDRATEAFF	TGTGCCAGCAGCCCGTCCGACAGGGCCACTGAAGCTTTCTTT
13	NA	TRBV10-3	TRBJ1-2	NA	CATLPQGNYGYTF	TGTGCCACTCTCCCCCAGGGGAACTATGGCTACACCTTC
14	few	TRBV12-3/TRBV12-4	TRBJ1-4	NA	CASSFGGREEKLFF	TGTGCCAGCAGTTTCGGGGGGCGCGAAGAAAAACTGTTTTTT
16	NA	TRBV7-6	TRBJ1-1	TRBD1	CASSLAGQGVLTEAFF	TGTGCCAGCAGCTTAGCTGGACAGGGCGTTCTCACTGAAGCTTTCTTT
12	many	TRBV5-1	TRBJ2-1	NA	CASRDGLNEQFF	TGCGCCAGCAGGGATGGGCTCAATGAGCAGTTCTTC
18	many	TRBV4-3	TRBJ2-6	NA	CASSQDRAFGSGANVLTF	TGCGCCAGCAGCCAAGATCGTGCATTCGGCTCTGGGGCCAACGTCCTGACTTTC
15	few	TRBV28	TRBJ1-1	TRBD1	CASSLSGTGNTEAFF	TGTGCCAGCAGTTTATCCGGGACAGGGAACACTGAAGCTTTCTTT
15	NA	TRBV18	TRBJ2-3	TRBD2	CASSPPGLAGDTQYF	TGTGCCAGCTCACCCCCGGGACTAGCGGGAGATACGCAGTATTTT
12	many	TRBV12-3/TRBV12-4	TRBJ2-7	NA	CASTAVPGEQYF	TGTGCCAGCACCGCCGTTCCCGGGGAGCAGTACTTC
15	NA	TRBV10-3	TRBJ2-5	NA	CAISDGTRGSETQYF	TGTGCCATCAGTGACGGGACTCGAGGATCGGAGACCCAGTACTTC
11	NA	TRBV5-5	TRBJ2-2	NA	CASSSYGELFF	TGTGCCAGCAGCTCCTACGGGGAGCTGTTTTTT
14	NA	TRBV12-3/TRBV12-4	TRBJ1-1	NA	CASSLRGPWTEAFF	TGTGCCAGCAGTTTAAGGGGCCCTTGGACTGAAGCTTTCTTT
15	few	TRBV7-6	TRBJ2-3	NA	CASSGITGFADTQYF	TGTGCCAGCAGCGGGATAACAGGGTTCGCAGATACGCAGTATTTT
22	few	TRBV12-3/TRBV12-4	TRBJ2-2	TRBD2	CASSPARIQRGAYPPNTGELFF	TGTGCCAGCAGTCCGGCTCGTATACAGCGGGGGGCCTACCCTCCTAACACCGGGGAGCTGTTTTTT
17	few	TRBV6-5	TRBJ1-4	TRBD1	CASSYSLDRASNEKLFF	TGTGCCAGCAGTTACTCCCTGGACAGGGCGAGTAATGAAAAACTGTTTTTT
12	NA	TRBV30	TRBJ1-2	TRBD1	CAWGQEVYGYTF	TGTGCCTGGGGACAGGAGGTCTATGGCTACACCTTC
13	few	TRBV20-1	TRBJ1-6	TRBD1	CSALDRNNSPLHF	TGCAGTGCCTTGGACAGGAACAATTCACCCCTCCACTTT
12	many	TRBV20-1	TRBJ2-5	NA	CSAKGPGETQYF	TGCAGTGCTAAAGGGCCGGGCGAGACCCAGTACTTC
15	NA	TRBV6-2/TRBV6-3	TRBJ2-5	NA	CASSGTGRGWVTQYF	TGTGCCAGCAGTGGAACCGGCAGGGGATGGGTGACTCAGTACTTC
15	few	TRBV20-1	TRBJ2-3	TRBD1	CSARSPGQGTDTQYF	TGCAGTGCTCGGTCGCCGGGACAGGGCACAGATACGCAGTATTTT
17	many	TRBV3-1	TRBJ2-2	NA	CASSQVLVGPNTGELFF	TGTGCCAGCAGCCAAGTATTGGTCGGGCCAAACACCGGGGAGCTGTTTTTT
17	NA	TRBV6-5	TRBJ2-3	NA	CASSYSVTARSTDTQYF	TGTGCCAGCAGTTACTCGGTTACCGCCCGAAGCACAGATACGCAGTATTTT
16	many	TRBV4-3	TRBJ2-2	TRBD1	CASSPRQGLNTGELFF	TGCGCCAGCAGCCCCCGACAGGGGTTGAACACCGGGGAGCTGTTTTTT
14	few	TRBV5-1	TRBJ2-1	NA	CASSSQGGSNEQFF	TGCGCCAGCAGCTCGCAGGGTGGTTCCAATGAGCAGTTCTTC
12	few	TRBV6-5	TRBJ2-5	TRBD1	CASRSGGETQYF	TGTGCCAGCAGGTCAGGGGGAGAGACCCAGTACTTC
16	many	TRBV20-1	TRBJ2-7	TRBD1	CSARELGDRGIYEQYF	TGCAGTGCTAGAGAACTAGGGGACAGGGGGATCTACGAGCAGTACTTC
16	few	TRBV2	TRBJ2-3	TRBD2	CASSLLSGARTDTQYF	TGTGCCAGCAGCCTTCTTAGCGGGGCCCGCACAGATACGCAGTATTTT
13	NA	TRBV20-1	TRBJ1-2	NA	CSASWQDPYGYTF	TGCAGTGCTAGTTGGCAGGACCCCTATGGCTACACCTTC
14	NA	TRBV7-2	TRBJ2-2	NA	CASSQSRDTGELFF	TGTGCCAGCAGCCAATCGAGGGACACCGGGGAGCTGTTTTTT
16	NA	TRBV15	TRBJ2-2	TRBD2	CATSRDLAGGVGELFF	TGTGCCACCAGCAGAGACCTAGCGGGGGGTGTGGGGGAGCTGTTTTTT
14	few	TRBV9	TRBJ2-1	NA	CASSPRTDYNEQFF	TGTGCCAGCAGCCCTAGGACGGATTACAATGAGCAGTTCTTC